These T cell receptor beta chains were read from a single sample in a study of T cells in Graves' hyperthyroidism and ophthalmopathy. Each CDR3 protein gets one entry after TCRdb re-called the multiplex PCR reads with MiXCR. The repertoire consists of a few hundred thousand distinct CDR3 sequences, with approximately 15% occurring once and the leading ten covering around 20%. Sequenced: blood. Receptors originate from a woman aged 25 to 39 with Graves' ophthalmopathy. CDR3s include the opening cysteine and the closing phenylalanine or tryptophan.

j_call	v_call	cdr3_aa
TRBJ2-1	TRBV19	CASSVKGARYNEQFF
TRBJ2-7	TRBV4-1	CASSQDLDRGQYF
TRBJ2-7	TRBV29-1	CSATGDFSYEQYF
TRBJ2-5	TRBV9	CASSQGVDQETQYF
TRBJ2-7	TRBV30	CAWSGGPYEQYF
TRBJ1-2	TRBV12-3/TRBV12-4	CASRPDRNYGYTF
TRBJ2-5	TRBV15	CATSRSPGQGLEETQYF
TRBJ1-2	TRBV20-1	CSAPGTNYGYTF
TRBJ2-5	TRBV7-7	CASSRTGGATQYF
TRBJ2-1	TRBV12-3/TRBV12-4	CASSLERGGGNEQFF
TRBJ2-3	TRBV6-1	CASSGPGLAADTQYF
TRBJ1-1	TRBV2	CASSLRGRNTEAFF
TRBJ2-3	TRBV20-1	CSARDLRGSPGDTQYF
TRBJ1-5	TRBV18	CASSPIPTGGDQPQHF
TRBJ1-4	TRBV15	CATSRGGLYEKLFF
TRBJ2-5	TRBV10-3	CAISEMETQYF
TRBJ2-6	TRBV11-2	CASTPLEASSGANVLTF
TRBJ2-2	TRBV4-1	CASIQVSPAGVAGELFF
TRBJ2-3	TRBV20-1	CSAATSGGLHSTDTQYF
TRBJ2-1	TRBV3-1	CASSAWTENEQFF
TRBJ2-7	TRBV7-2	CASSFTSYEQYF
TRBJ2-5	TRBV7-6	CASSNRGEAQYF
TRBJ1-5	TRBV7-9	CASSSVGGSNQPQHF
TRBJ1-1	TRBV6-4	CASSDLEGGGGPNTEAFF
TRBJ1-1	TRBV30	CAWDQGIQNTEAFF
TRBJ2-1	TRBV18	CASSPLAGLSYNEQFF
TRBJ2-3	TRBV20-1	CSALHVRGGDTQYF
TRBJ2-5	TRBV6-1	CASQFGQWETQYF
TRBJ2-2	TRBV7-9	CASSLAGNTGELFF
TRBJ2-7	TRBV7-2	CASSREGTRSYEQYF
TRBJ1-6	TRBV19	CASSSGLAPNSPLHF
TRBJ1-1	TRBV12-3/TRBV12-4	CASSFFGNTGAFF
TRBJ2-7	TRBV5-1	CASSLGHSSPYEQYF
TRBJ1-4	TRBV2	CASSEPGGGEKLFF
TRBJ1-6	TRBV25-1	CASSETMTGRSPLHF
TRBJ1-6	TRBV30	CAWSVGQTDSPLHF
TRBJ1-5	TRBV2	CASMGGSNQPQHF
TRBJ2-3	TRBV3-1	CASNRASTDTQYF
TRBJ2-7	TRBV6-2/TRBV6-3	CASSYPAGRRSYEQYF
TRBJ1-4	TRBV7-6	CASSPRTGRGTNEKLFF
TRBJ2-2	TRBV27	CASNTPGLAGAGELFF
TRBJ2-1	TRBV7-9	CASSRTERDNEQFF
TRBJ2-3	TRBV7-8	CASWTPKSTDTQYF
TRBJ2-5	TRBV20-1	CSAPDRTIQETQYF
TRBJ2-3	TRBV30	CAWSAGQGFTDTQYF
TRBJ2-3	TRBV5-8	CASSQEGTGGSTDTQYF
TRBJ2-3	TRBV5-8	CASSLAKGAGTSTDTQYF
TRBJ1-6	TRBV28	CASSFRMAPRQGDNSPLHF
TRBJ2-1	TRBV10-3	CAISVLIGEQFF
TRBJ1-4	TRBV2	CASMAGRNEKLFF
TRBJ1-1	TRBV11-3	CASSLDIRHMNTEAFF
TRBJ1-2	TRBV2	CASSEASTYDLTF
TRBJ2-3	TRBV20-1	CSASAGQTTLSDTQYF
TRBJ2-3	TRBV6-1	CASSGDTKNTDTQYF
TRBJ2-5	TRBV19	CASTGKDYQETQYF